This paragraph covers one T cell receptor (beta chain) sequence. The data derive from a study of TIL therapy for anti-PD-1-resistant metastatic lung cancer. Study-wide background: Most patients had lung adenocarcinoma. Tumors carried a median roughly 1.5 non-synonymous mutations per megabase.

Time point given: pre-treatment sample, taken before nivolumab and TIL therapy. Tumor tissue came from excised metastases, mostly pleural nodules or supraclavicular lymph nodes. Tumor harvest preceded PD-1/PD-L1 blockade, followed by nivolumab treatment. The CDR3 contains 13 residues. V shed 7 bases and J 2 bases; nucleotides not matched to a gene: 4. Germline CDR1 and CDR2: LNHDA and SQIVND (reference sequence). Sequencing used immunoSEQ v3. Sequencing used immunoSEQ multiplex PCR; TCRdb keeps in-frame clones, though not all of them. Among about 100,000 clones listed, around three fifths were seen once.

This specimen was tumor tissue, taken at baseline. The genes are TRBV19 and TRBJ2-5, with 7 bases lining up with TRBD2. This clonotype was obtained from a person aged 25 to 80 with non-small cell lung cancer. CDR3 bases: TGTGCCAGTAAGCTTAGCGGGCAAGAGACCCAGTACTTC. Protein: CASKLSGQETQYF.